This T cell receptor (beta chain) is drawn from a study of cytomegalovirus exposure and HLA in healthy donors. Germline V CDR1 and CDR2: MRHNA, SNTAGT. The CDR3 covers 18 residues. J gave up 4 bases and V 3 bases, and 10 bases lay outside the gene matches. PCR employed 60 Vbeta and 13 Jbeta primers. Some clones are missing from TCRdb's copy, which holds only in-frame ones; the method was immunoSEQ multiplex PCR. This table holds over 60,000 clones, around 74% found once. The sample comprised PBMCs. The V and J genes are TRBV6-4 and TRBJ2-2; 11 nucleotides align to TRBD2. The source of this sequence is a woman aged 25 to 45 in good health and CMV-seropositive. The CDR3 DNA sequence: TGTGCCAGCAGTGAACGCCCCGGGACTAGCGGTCCCACCGGGGAGCTGTTTTTT. Translated: CASSERPGTSGPTGELFF.